Each of the 7 T cell receptor beta chains below was sequenced from the same sample in a study of T cells in Graves' hyperthyroidism and ophthalmopathy. Authors of the study amplified TCR beta CDR3 regions from RNA transcripts. HTBI primers drove first-round RT-PCR of the TCR CDR3. Each CDR3 protein is one row after TCRdb ran MiXCR on the multiplex PCR reads. The repertoire holds some 600,000 distinct CDR3 sequences, with roughly 13% as singletons. Source material: blood. The receptors here all came from a young woman with Graves' hyperthyroidism that later progressed to Graves' ophthalmopathy.

In this sample, this clonotype turned up a few times. The rearrangement uses TRBV27 and TRBJ2-2, with 12 positions matching TRBD2. The V segment lost 4 bases and the J segment 7 bases; nucleotides outside the gene matches: 10. The CDR3 is 17 residues long. CDR1 and CDR2 from the germline V gene are MNHEY and SMNVEV (reference sequence). The CDR3 loop reads CASSSGLAGAWNGELFF. CDR3 DNA sequence: TGTGCCAGCAGTTCGGGACTAGCGGGCGCTTGGAACGGGGAGCTGTTTTTT.

This clonotype has at least ten counts. CDR3 sequence reads: CASSTSGRNEQFF. The CDR3 DNA is TGCGCCAGCAGCACTAGCGGGAGGAATGAGCAGTTCTTC. V usage is TRBV5-1 and J usage is TRBJ2-1; TRBD2 aligns across 12 bases. The CDR3 has 13 amino acids. V shed 4 bases and J 7 bases; nucleotides not matched to a gene: 0. Germline CDR1 SGHRS, CDR2 YFSETQ.

The sample holds many counts of this clonotype. The chain combines TRBV28 with TRBJ2-1; 15 bases line up with TRBD2. The V gene end was trimmed by 5 bases and the J gene end by 5 bases; junction bases not matched to a gene: 7. The V gene's germline CDR1 is MDHEN and CDR2 SYDVKM. The CDR3 runs 17 residues. The CDR3 loop is CASSPSGLAGGHNEQFF. For the CDR3, the DNA is TGTGCCAGCAGTCCATCGGGACTAGCGGGAGGCCACAATGAGCAGTTCTTC.

At least ten counts were recorded for this clonotype. V gene TRBV28 combines with J gene TRBJ1-3; possible D gene TRBD1, 6 bases. The ends were cut back, 5 bases at V and 7 bases at J, with 18 bases in the middle. The germline V gene has CDR1 MDHEN and CDR2 SYDVKM. This CDR3 has 15 residues. This CDR3 is CASSHLGRTVNTIYF. The CDR3 DNA reads as TGTGCCAGCAGTCACCTCGGTAGGACAGTCAACACCATATATTTT.

This clonotype was detected ten times or more. The chain employs TRBV24-1 and TRBJ1-6; 8 bases align to TRBD1. CDR3 size: 17 residues. The V segment lost 4 bases and the J segment 5 bases; nucleotides outside the gene matches: 9. CDR1 and CDR2 from the germline V gene are KGHDR and SFDVKD. The CDR3 sequence: CATSEVRQGKDNSPLHF. The CDR3 DNA is TGTGCCACCAGTGAAGTTCGACAGGGGAAAGATAATTCACCCCTCCACTTT.

In this sample, this clonotype turned up many times. This chain connects TRBV19 to TRBJ1-2; D gene unclear. Germline V gives CDR1 LNHDA, CDR2 SQIVND (reference sequence). The CDR3 runs 13 residues. V was cut by 2 bases and J by 4 bases, with 8 bases left in between. CDR3 region: CASSITGSYGYTF. DNA for the CDR3: TGTGCCAGTAGTATAACGGGGTCCTATGGCTACACCTTC.

A few counts support this clonotype. The chain joins TRBV7-9 to TRBJ1-3; TRBD1 aligns across 10 bases. Trimming at V came to 11 bases and at J to 0 bases, leaving 10 bases not matched to a gene. From germline, CDR1 is SEHNR and CDR2 FQNEAQ (reference sequence). The CDR3 runs 16 residues. CDR3 coding DNA: TGTGCCGGGTCGACAGGGGGCCCCAACTCTGGAAACACCATATATTTT. This encodes CAGSTGGPNSGNTIYF. Full variable domain (remainder filled in from reference TRBV7-9 and TRBJ1-3): DTGVSQNPRHKITKRGQNVTFRCDPISEHNRLYWYRQTLGQGPEFLTYFQNEAQLEKSRLLSDRFSAERPKGSFSTLEIQRTEQGDSAMYLCAGSTGGPNSGNTIYFGEGSWLTVV.